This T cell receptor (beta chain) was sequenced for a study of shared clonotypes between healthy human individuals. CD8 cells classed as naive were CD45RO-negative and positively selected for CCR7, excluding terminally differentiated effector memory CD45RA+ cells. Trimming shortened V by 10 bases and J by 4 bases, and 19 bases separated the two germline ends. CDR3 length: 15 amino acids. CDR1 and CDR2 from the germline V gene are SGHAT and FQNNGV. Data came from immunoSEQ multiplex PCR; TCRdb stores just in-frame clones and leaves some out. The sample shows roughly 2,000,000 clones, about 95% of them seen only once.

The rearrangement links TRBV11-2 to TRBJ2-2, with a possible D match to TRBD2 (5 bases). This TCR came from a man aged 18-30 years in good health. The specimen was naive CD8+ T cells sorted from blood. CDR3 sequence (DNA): TGTGCCACCAGACCCCCGGGGTATGTCACCGGGGAGCTGTTTTTT. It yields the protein CATRPPGYVTGELFF.